The source of this T cell receptor beta chain is a study of T cells and Merkel cell carcinoma outcomes. As regards this clone: Antigen unknown.

CDR3 length: 17 residues. Germline V gives CDR1 MDHEN, CDR2 SYDVKM. J lost 2 bases, V lost 3 bases, and 4 bases had no gene match. Study-level points and caveats: Repertoire plus T-cell density reportedly predicted Merkel cell carcinoma outcomes.

The table came from immunoSEQ multiplex PCR; TCRdb's copy has only in-frame clones and leaves some out. The repertoire holds 5,000 to 7,500 clones, with less than 85% as singletons. This clonotype originated in a human donor with Merkel cell carcinoma. Some clones in this sample may be carry-over from other donors' samples. This chain joins TRBV28 and TRBJ2-1; 13 nucleotides match TRBD2. Sequencing was done on a sample of tumor tissue from Merkel cell carcinoma. CDR3 in DNA: TGTGCCAGCAGTTTCGGACTAGCGGGAGCAGCCTACAATGAGCAGTTCTTC. Its translation: CASSFGLAGAAYNEQFF.